The rows below give T cell receptor beta chains drawn from one sample of a study of blood T cells in healthy people across ages. TCRdb recomputed calls from the 5' RACE reads with MiXCR, one row per CDR3 protein. Counted here are about 900,000 distinct CDR3 sequences, about 59% occurring once; the ten biggest clones make up about a quarter. The sequencing input was blood. The receptors were gathered from a man aged 25 to 45 in good health. Both conserved end residues are part of each CDR3. Fields, in order: clone size, J gene, D gene, V gene, CDR3 protein, CDR3 DNA. D genes are given only for firm matches. Some rows mark clone size as missing; the rest say once, few, many or name a class of expanded clone.

>.|TRBJ1-1|TRBD1|TRBV5-1
CASSFPGGEAFF
TGCGCCAGCAGCTTCCCAGGGGGTGAAGCTTTCTTT
>.|TRBJ2-5|TRBD2|TRBV2
CASSSTSGGYQETQYF
TGTGCCAGCAGTAGTACTAGCGGGGGGTACCAAGAGACCCAGTACTTC
>.|TRBJ2-1|.|TRBV6-6
CASRKLTEQFF
TGTGCCAGCCGGAAATTAACTGAGCAGTTCTTC
>.|TRBJ1-2|.|TRBV6-2/TRBV6-3
CASSYSQVANYGYTF
TGTGCCAGCAGTTACTCGCAGGTAGCTAACTATGGCTACACCTTC
>.|TRBJ1-5|.|TRBV9
CASSVGPSGNQPQHF
TGTGCCAGCAGCGTAGGCCCCTCGGGCAATCAGCCCCAGCATTTT
>few|TRBJ2-5|.|TRBV29-1
CSVGLGGETQYF
TGCAGCGTTGGGCTTGGAGGAGAGACCCAGTACTTC
>.|TRBJ1-2|TRBD1|TRBV5-1
CASSLAGQEDNYGCTF
TGCGCCAGCAGCTTGGCCGGACAGGAGGACAACTATGGCTGCACCTTC
>.|TRBJ2-1|.|TRBV5-6
CASSLGGNGQFF
TGTGCCAGCAGCTTGGGTGGGAATGGGCAGTTCTTC
>few|TRBJ2-5|TRBD2|TRBV7-9
CASLAGGTGTQYF
TGTGCCAGCCTAGCGGGGGGTACGGGGACCCAGTACTTC
>once|TRBJ2-7|.|TRBV12-3/TRBV12-4
CASSRFTYEQYF
TGTGCCAGCAGTCGTTTCACCTACGAGCAGTACTTC
>once|TRBJ1-2|.|TRBV7-9
CASSFADNYGYTF
TGTGCCAGCAGCTTCGCGGATAACTATGGCTACACCTTC
>few|TRBJ2-7|.|TRBV28
CASSSGDLSYNEQYF
TGTGCCAGCAGTTCAGGGGACCTCTCCTACAATGAGCAGTACTTC
>.|TRBJ1-6|.|TRBV25-1
CASSFPGRDSPLHF
TGTGCCAGCAGCTTCCCCGGGAGGGATTCACCCCTCCACTTT
>.|TRBJ1-2|.|TRBV25-1
CASSELGRYTF
TGTGCCAGCAGTGAGCTGGGGCGCTACACCTTC
>.|TRBJ2-1|TRBD2|TRBV27
CASSSRDYSYNEQFF
TGTGCCAGCAGTTCCCGGGACTACTCCTACAATGAGCAGTTCTTC
>few|TRBJ2-1|TRBD2|TRBV27
CASSLTSGTYNEQFF
TGTGCCAGCAGTTTGACTAGCGGTACCTACAATGAGCAGTTCTTC
>.|TRBJ2-7|.|TRBV6-1
CASSDPHESSYEQYF
TGTGCCAGCAGTGACCCCCATGAGAGCTCCTACGAGCAGTACTTC
>.|TRBJ2-7|TRBD2|TRBV12-3/TRBV12-4
CASTLQAGLLSYEQYF
TGTGCCAGCACATTACAAGCGGGACTCCTCTCCTACGAGCAGTACTTC
>.|TRBJ2-1|.|TRBV15
CATSRDPAPGEQFF
TGTGCCACCAGCAGAGATCCGGCGCCGGGTGAGCAGTTCTTC
>.|TRBJ1-1|.|TRBV7-2
CASSLAGGGNIEAFF
TGTGCCAGCAGCTTAGCAGGGGGGGGAAATATTGAAGCTTTCTTT
>.|TRBJ1-2|.|TRBV9
CASSVDGDRPYGYTF
TGTGCCAGCAGCGTAGATGGCGACAGACCCTATGGCTACACCTTC
>few|TRBJ2-5|.|TRBV20-1
CSASGGPRKTQYF
TGCAGTGCTAGTGGAGGCCCCCGGAAGACCCAGTACTTC
>few|TRBJ1-1|.|TRBV7-2
CASSLAPGGYTEAFF
TGTGCCAGCAGCTTAGCCCCAGGCGGGTACACTGAAGCTTTCTTT
>few|TRBJ1-2|.|TRBV12-3/TRBV12-4
CASSITVYGYTF
TGTGCCAGCAGTATCACAGTATACGGCTACACCTTC
>.|TRBJ2-4|.|TRBV7-8
CATVKGFEQYF
TGTGCCACAGTTAAGGGCTTTGAGCAGTACTTC